This T cell receptor (beta chain) was recorded in a study of blood T cells in healthy people across ages. The draw of peripheral blood yielded around 10 milliliters from each donor. Total RNA extraction produced at least 6 micrograms (per sample) for the study. Primers used in a second PCR of roughly 6 to 11 cycles were a sample-barcoded 5' primer and a J-beta primer mix. Using its own MiXCR run on the 5' RACE reads, TCRdb lists one record per CDR3 protein. The table shows about 1,600,000 distinct CDR3 sequences, with roughly 40% occurring only once. With respect to this clonotype: Its antigen is as yet unknown.

General study findings and limits: In the absence of known donor CMV status, changes in expanded clonotypes were possibly confounded.

The V gene lost 1 base and the J gene lost 6 bases, with 10 bases spanning the gap. This CDR3 region has 13 residues. Germline loops: CDR1 SGHVS, CDR2 FNYEAQ. The J gene is TRBJ2-7, the V gene TRBV7-6; a possible D gene is TRBD2 (5 bases). Sequenced: blood. The source of this sequence is a woman under 30 in good health. CDR3 sequence reads: CASSLGGVPEQYF. The CDR3 DNA follows: TGTGCCAGCAGCTTAGGGGGAGTCCCCGAGCAGTACTTC.